These 27 T cell receptor beta chains came from one sample sequenced in a study of Ad26.COV2.S vaccination and SARS-CoV-2 variants. The method was immunoSEQ multiplex PCR; TCRdb's version includes in-frame clones alone and lacks a portion of them. The repertoire consists of roughly 420,000 clones, with 85% to 90% occurring once and the leading ten covering about 2.5%. The sample's treatment: 19 received Ad26.COV2.S at low or high dose, single or two shots; about 5 received placebo; per-sample allocation not given. Sampling occurred on day 63 after the first vaccine or placebo injection. The sequences come from peripheral blood, collected in a trial of Ad26.COV2.S vaccine versus placebo. The source of these receptors is a person aged 18-60 years who received the Ad26.COV2.S COVID-19 vaccine or a placebo.

V gene TRBV5-4 combines with J gene TRBJ2-2, with TRBD2 matching 11 bases. The CDR3 contains 15 residues. Looked up from germline, CDR1 is SGHNT and CDR2 is YYREEE (reference sequence). J was trimmed by 5 bases and V by 3 bases; bases with no gene match: 3. CDR3 nucleotide sequence: TGTGCCAGCAGCTGGGGACTAGCGGTAACCGGGGAGCTGTTTTTT. This encodes CASSWGLAVTGELFF.

V usage is TRBV18 and J usage is TRBJ1-5, with D unresolved. Germline V lookup: CDR1 KGHSH, CDR2 LQKENI. V was pared by 3 bases and J by 0 bases, with 6 bases between. This CDR3 spans 14 amino acids. The CDR3 nucleotides read TGTGCCAGCTCACCTCGAATTAGCAATCAGCCCCAGCATTTT. Residues: CASSPRISNQPQHF.

The chain recombines TRBV11-1 with TRBJ2-7, with 7 bases identical to TRBD1. The V gene's germline CDR1 is SGHAT and CDR2 FQDESV (reference sequence). The CDR3 is made up of 14 amino acids. After removal of 4 bases from V and 2 bases from J, the junction contained 5 bases not matched to a gene. CDR3 sequence (DNA): TGTGCCAGCAGCTGGAACAGGGGAACCTACGAGCAGTACTTC. Its protein is CASSWNRGTYEQYF.

The chain recombines TRBV18 with TRBJ1-1; D ambiguous. The germline gives CDR1 KGHSH, CDR2 LQKENI. This CDR3 has 18 amino acids. Between the trimmed V and J ends, which lost 1 base and 1 base, there was a span of 19 bases. CDR3 nucleotide sequence: TGTGCCAGCTCACCACTCCAGGTCGCCCAAGGAGCGAACACTGAAGCTTTCTTT. Its translation: CASSPLQVAQGANTEAFF. The variable domain in full, with the rest retrieved from reference TRBV18 and TRBJ1-1, is NAGVMQNPRHLVRRRGQEARLRCSPMKGHSHVYWYRQLPEEGLKFMVYLQKENIIDESGMPKERFSAEFPKEGPSILRIQQVVRGDSAAYFCASSPLQVAQGANTEAFFGQGTRLTVV.

The rearrangement joins TRBV11-2 to TRBJ2-7, with D maybe TRBD1 (5 bases). This CDR3 contains 14 residues. Trimming took 1 base from V and 1 from J, leaving 8 bases between them. The germline V gene has CDR1 SGHAT and CDR2 FQNNGV. CDR3 sequence reads: CASSLGGQSYEQYV. CDR3 nucleotide sequence: TGTGCCAGCAGCTTAGGAGGACAATCCTACGAGCAGTACGTC.

The J gene is TRBJ1-2, the V gene TRBV9; D perhaps matches TRBD1 (6 bases). There are 17 residues in the CDR3. Trimming took 6 bases from V and 0 from J, leaving 21 bases between them. Germline loops: CDR1 SGDLS, CDR2 YYNGEE. DNA of the CDR3: TGTGCCAGCAACCGAATGGGGGGTCGGGACACTAACTATGGCTACACCTTC. It specifies CASNRMGGRDTNYGYTF.

V usage is TRBV5-3 and J usage is TRBJ2-5; a weak D match, TRBD1 (6 bases). TRBV5-3 is an ORF, with its function uncertain. The V and J ends lost 0 bases and 14 bases respectively, with 8 bases between them. This CDR3 is built from 10 residues. The CDR3 bases are TGTGCCAGAAGCTTGGGACAGGCTTACTTC. Translating it yields CARSLGQAYF.

The sample holds one count of this clone. Written as DNA, the CDR3 is TGTGCCATCAGTGACCGAGACAGGGGCGGTGAAAAACTGTTTTTT. This gives the protein CAISDRDRGGEKLFF. This chain uses TRBV10-3 with TRBJ1-4, with TRBD1 matching over 8 bases. The CDR3 has 15 amino acids. V was pared by 3 bases and J by 7 bases, with 7 bases of the junction left unmatched. Looked up from germline, CDR1 is ENHRY and CDR2 is SYGVKD.

J is TRBJ1-3 and V is TRBV7-9; no clear D gene. V was clipped by 7 bases and J by 8 bases, with 9 bases between them. The germline gives CDR1 SEHNR, CDR2 FQNEAQ (reference sequence). CDR3 length: 11 amino acids. CDR3 protein: CASTSSDTIYF. CDR3 DNA sequence: TGTGCCAGCACGTCCTCGGACACCATATATTTT.

The CDR3 sequence is CASRNLKWTSGSINEQFF. The CDR3 region has the DNA TGTGCCAGCAGGAACCTAAAGTGGACTAGCGGGAGTATTAATGAGCAGTTCTTC. The chain combines TRBV21-1 with TRBJ2-1; TRBD2 is the table's D call, not checked against the DNA. TRBV21-1 is a documented pseudogene. This CDR3 comprises 18 residues.

This chain joins TRBV9 and TRBJ2-2, with a weak D call TRBD2 (6 bases). Trimming took 0 bases from V and 3 from J, leaving 12 bases between them. The CDR3 contains 16 residues. In germline, CDR1 is SGDLS, CDR2 YYNGEE. The CDR3 here is CASSVEGGAYTGELFF. The CDR3 bases are TGTGCCAGCAGCGTAGAAGGAGGGGCGTACACCGGGGAGCTGTTTTTT.

The gene calls are TRBV19 and TRBJ1-5; perhaps TRBD1 as D (5 bases). Trimming left V 3 bases short and J 0 bases short, with 9 bases between. Germline values: CDR1 LNHDA, CDR2 SQIVND (reference sequence). CDR3 size: 15 residues. The CDR3 bases are TGTGCCAGTAGTATCGGGGGAGGTAGCAATCAGCCCCAGCATTTT. This sequence encodes CASSIGGGSNQPQHF.

The chain recombines TRBV19 with TRBJ2-5; TRBD1 might be the D (6 bases). CDR1 and CDR2 (germline): LNHDA, SQIVND (reference sequence). The CDR3 is made up of 11 amino acids. The V and J ends lost 10 bases and 4 bases respectively, with 10 bases between them. In DNA, the CDR3 is TGTGCCACCCAGGGGAGAGAGACCCAGTACTTC. Translating it yields CATQGRETQYF.

This clone was detected only once. The genes are TRBV3-1 (or the pseudogene TRBV3-2) and TRBJ1-1, with TRBD1 as a possible D gene (6 bases). V was trimmed by 0 bases and J by 6 bases, leaving 14 bases between them. The germline V gene encodes CDR1 LGHDT and CDR2 YNNKEL (reference sequence). This CDR3 contains 15 residues. CDR3 in DNA: TGTGCCAGCAGCCAAGATGGAGGGCGGGGGCCTGAAGCTTTCTTT. This translates into CASSQDGGRGPEAFF.

The chain recombines TRBV6-5 with TRBJ2-3; D is possibly TRBD2 (5 bases). The germline V gene has CDR1 MNHEY and CDR2 SVGAGI. Deletions cut 2 bases from V and 5 bases from J, with 8 bases between. This CDR3 spans 13 amino acids. The CDR3 DNA reads as TGTGCCAGCAGTTACAGCGGAAAAGATACGCAGTATTTT. Protein: CASSYSGKDTQYF.

The chain has TRBV30 and TRBJ1-2; tentatively, D is TRBD1 (5 bases). In germline, CDR1 is GTSNPN, CDR2 SVGIG (reference sequence). Trimming stripped 5 bases from V and 8 bases from J, with 24 bases between. There are 15 residues in the CDR3. In DNA, the CDR3 is TGTGCCTGGGTTTCAGGGAGAACTTTCGAGCGGGGCTACACCTTC. As protein: CAWVSGRTFERGYTF.

This clone was recorded a few times. The chain combines TRBV27 with TRBJ1-6; maybe TRBD1 (6 bases). Looked up from germline, CDR1 is MNHEY and CDR2 is SMNVEV (reference sequence). Trimming stripped 1 base from V and 9 bases from J, with 10 bases between. CDR3 length: 14 amino acids. The CDR3 DNA is TGTGCCAGCAGTTTATGGGGGGCCGCTTCACCCCTCCACTTT. Translation: CASSLWGAASPLHF.

The chain employs TRBV5-1 and TRBJ2-2; 8 nucleotides line up with TRBD1. The germline V gene has CDR1 SGHRS and CDR2 YFSETQ. The CDR3 extends over 16 amino acids. The ends lost 3 bases at V and 1 base at J; junction bases unmatched: 5. CDR3 residues: CASSWWGTGNTGELFF. The CDR3 DNA reads TGCGCCAGCAGCTGGTGGGGGACAGGGAACACCGGGGAGCTGTTTTTT.

J is TRBJ1-4 and V is TRBV7-2; D remains ambiguous. V lost 1 base, J lost 14 bases, and 14 bases lay in between. Germline CDR1 is SGHTA and CDR2 is FQGNSA. This CDR3 is 13 amino acids long. CDR3 region: CASSLELGVSLFF. The CDR3 nucleotides are TGTGCCAGCAGCTTAGAACTCGGGGTTTCGCTGTTTTTT.

The genes are TRBV4-1 and TRBJ2-3, with 11 bases that match TRBD2. V trimming: 8 bases; J trimming: 2 bases; junction bases outside the gene matches: 6. CDR1 is MGHRA and CDR2 is YSYEKL in the germline V gene. The CDR3 contains 15 residues. CDR3 residues: CASHSSGGITDTQYF. The CDR3 nucleotides are TGCGCCAGCCATTCTAGCGGGGGGATCACAGATACGCAGTATTTT.

The V call is TRBV5-5, the J call TRBJ1-2; D is unresolved. CDR1 is SGHKS and CDR2 is YYEKEE in the germline V gene (reference sequence). The CDR3 spans 13 residues. Trimming stripped 2 bases from V and 4 bases from J, with 9 bases between. CDR3: CASSFLGSYGYTF. As DNA, the CDR3 is TGTGCCAGCAGCTTTCTGGGTAGCTATGGCTACACCTTC.

CDR3 DNA sequence: TGTGCCAGTAGTGGTCTAGCGGGAGCAGATACGCAGTATTTT. Protein sequence: CASSGLAGADTQYF. The V gene is TRBV19, the J gene TRBJ2-3; 10 bases align to TRBD2. Germline-derived CDR1 and CDR2 are LNHDA and SQIVND (reference sequence). This CDR3 region has 14 residues. Unmatched junction bases numbered 3, after V lost 5 bases and J lost 4 bases.

This chain connects TRBV18 to TRBJ1-6; 11 nucleotides align to TRBD1. V shed 7 bases, J shed 10 bases, and the junction held 6 bases outside the gene matches. The CDR3 totals 14 residues. Per germline, CDR1 KGHSH and CDR2 LQKENI. The CDR3, as DNA: TGTGCCAGCTGGACAGGGGGCGCCGGGTCACCCCTCCACTTT. Amino acid sequence: CASWTGGAGSPLHF.

The chain employs TRBV27 and TRBJ2-7; weak D call: TRBD1 (6 bases). The CDR3 runs 14 residues. Between the trimmed V and J ends, which lost 3 bases and 6 bases, there was a span of 15 bases. Germline V gene lookup returns CDR1 MNHEY and CDR2 SMNVEV (reference sequence). The CDR3 loop is CASSFLSSGVEQYF. The CDR3, as DNA: TGTGCCAGCAGTTTCCTCTCCTCAGGGGTCGAGCAGTACTTC.

The gene calls are TRBV15 and TRBJ1-1; no reliable D call. The V gene's germline CDR1 is LNHNV and CDR2 YYDKDF (reference sequence). V gave up 4 bases and J gave up 1 base, with 7 bases separating them. The CDR3 is made up of 13 amino acids. The CDR3 DNA reads TGTGCCACCAGCAAATACAGGAACACTGAAGCTTTCTTT. Translated, it gives CATSKYRNTEAFF.

The rearrangement links TRBV19 to TRBJ1-5; D remains ambiguous. This CDR3 contains 15 residues. Germline V gives CDR1 LNHDA, CDR2 SQIVND (reference sequence). Trimming pared 5 bases from V and 3 bases from J, leaving 14 bases between. CDR3 sequence: CASSPLSTANQPQHF. The DNA of the CDR3 is TGTGCCAGTAGTCCCCTATCTACCGCCAATCAGCCCCAGCATTTT.

This chain links TRBV20-1 with TRBJ1-1; D is possibly TRBD1 (5 bases). In germline, CDR1 is DFQATT, CDR2 SNEGSKA (reference sequence). The CDR3 sequence is 11 residues long. Trimming took 3 bases from V and 14 from J, leaving 16 bases between them. CDR3 amino acids: CSARGTGELFF. In DNA form, the CDR3 reads TGCAGTGCTAGGGGAACGGGGGAATTGTTCTTT.